Reported below is one T cell receptor beta chain. The CDR3 has 13 residues. V lost 0 bases to trimming and J lost 6 bases, with 6 bases between them. Germline assignment: CDR1 LNHDA and CDR2 SQIVND (reference sequence). These data come from a study of shared clonotypes between healthy human individuals. Study background: Researchers drew samples from two women and a few men aged 18 to 49.

Negatively enriched CD4+ T cells were divided by CD45RA into naive and memory. At deep level, the assay was performed. Produced via immunoSEQ multiplex PCR; TCRdb's table is partial and in-frame only. The repertoire has approximately 2.4 million clones, approximately 95% of them found once; the top ten carry around 0.13%. Sequenced sample: naive CD4+ T cells sorted from blood. Subset specified: CD45RA+ positively selected. This chain connects TRBV19 to TRBJ1-5; no reliable D call. The receptor was derived from a man aged 18 to 29 in good health. The CDR3 region has the DNA TGTGCCAGTAGTATAGATTGGCCTCAGCCCCAGCATTTT. Its translation: CASSIDWPQPQHF. The variable domain in full, with the rest retrieved from reference TRBV19 and TRBJ1-5, is DGGITQSPKYLFRKEGQNVTLSCEQNLNHDAMYWYRQDPGQGLRLIYYSQIVNDFQKGDIAEGYSVSREKKESFPLTVTSAQKNPTAFYLCASSIDWPQPQHFGDGTRLSIL.